This TCR beta chain appears in the sequencing data of a study of blood T cell repertoires in COVID-19. How the authors handled the data: How many nucleated cells were present was estimated from reference gene primer amplification. Data came from immunoSEQ multiplex PCR; TCRdb stores just in-frame clones and leaves some out. V, J and clone size are taken as reported in that table, and D and trimming were inferred from the DNA itself. The table shows fewer than 400,000 clones, with 92% occurring only once. V shed 8 bases, J shed 6 bases, and the junction held 18 bases outside the gene matches. The germline gives CDR1 SEHNR, CDR2 FQNEAQ (reference sequence). The CDR3 is 18 residues long.

The genes are TRBV7-9 and TRBJ1-6; 8 nucleotides align to TRBD1. The sequencing input was PBMCs or T cells enriched from blood (not recorded which). The clonotype comes from a woman in her 30s who had recovered from COVID-19. Here the CDR3 DNA reads TGTGCCAGCCGCCCTGGCTTGACAGGGGCCGCACCTAATTCACCCCTCCACTTT. Translation: CASRPGLTGAAPNSPLHF.